A selection of T cell receptor beta chains follows, all from one sample in a study of Tregs in tolerant kidney transplant recipients. Only in-frame clones appear in the TCRdb table, and some are missing; sequencing was by immunoSEQ multiplex PCR. The repertoire has fewer than 45,000 clones, nearly 97% of them found once; the top ten carry roughly 0.34%. These receptors are not linked to any known antigen. The sequencing input was Tregs from blood cultured with allogeneic cells. Every receptor here comes from a human donor in good health. CDR3s include the opening cysteine and the closing phenylalanine or tryptophan. D genes are given only for firm matches. Clone sizes are given selectively: once, few, many, or a class where the clone is expanded.

len: 15; d_gene: TRBD1; abundance: NA; v_gene: TRBV10-3; j_gene: TRBJ1-1; CDR3nt: TGTGCCATCAGTGAGTCCGGGACAGGGGCCATACAAGCTTTCTTT; CDR3aa: CAISESGTGAIQAFF
len: 16; d_gene: TRBD2; abundance: NA; v_gene: TRBV5-1; j_gene: TRBJ2-1; CDR3nt: TGCGCCAGCAGCTTGGGGCTAGCGGGATTCTACAATGAGCAGTTCTTC; CDR3aa: CASSLGLAGFYNEQFF
len: 13; d_gene: NA; abundance: NA; v_gene: TRBV2; j_gene: TRBJ1-2; CDR3nt: TGTGCCAGGCAGAACAGGGATTTCTATGGCTACACCTTC; CDR3aa: CARQNRDFYGYTF
len: 11; d_gene: NA; abundance: NA; v_gene: TRBV5-1; j_gene: TRBJ2-5; CDR3nt: TGCGCCAGCAGCTTGGAGGGGGCCCAGTACTTC; CDR3aa: CASSLEGAQYF
len: 17; d_gene: TRBD1; abundance: NA; v_gene: TRBV14; j_gene: TRBJ2-1; CDR3nt: TGTGCCAGCAGCCCCTTTTGGGCCGGGACAGAATACAATGAGCAGTTCTTC; CDR3aa: CASSPFWAGTEYNEQFF
len: 18; d_gene: NA; abundance: once; v_gene: TRBV19; j_gene: TRBJ1-3; CDR3nt: TGTGCCAGTTCCGGGCAGGGGAGTCGGGTATATGATGGAAACACCATATATTTT; CDR3aa: CASSGQGSRVYDGNTIYF
len: 14; d_gene: NA; abundance: once; v_gene: TRBV6-1; j_gene: TRBJ2-2; CDR3nt: TGTGCCAGCAGTGGATGGGTGCCCACCGGGGAGCTGTTTTTT; CDR3aa: CASSGWVPTGELFF
len: 15; d_gene: NA; abundance: NA; v_gene: TRBV6-5; j_gene: TRBJ1-3; CDR3nt: TGTGCCAGCAGTTACTCGTCACCGGAGAGAAACACCATATATTTT; CDR3aa: CASSYSSPERNTIYF
len: 15; d_gene: NA; abundance: NA; v_gene: TRBV25-1; j_gene: TRBJ2-7; CDR3nt: TGTGCCAGCAGTGAATTGGGTTTGGGGGTGTACGAGCAGTACTTC; CDR3aa: CASSELGLGVYEQYF
len: 15; d_gene: TRBD1; abundance: NA; v_gene: TRBV18; j_gene: TRBJ1-1; CDR3nt: TGTGCCAGCTCACGGGGGGCAGGGGGCAACACTGAAGCTTTCTTT; CDR3aa: CASSRGAGGNTEAFF
len: 13; d_gene: NA; abundance: NA; v_gene: TRBV9; j_gene: TRBJ1-4; CDR3nt: TGTGCCAGCAGCAGGGGTCCTAGGGAAAAACTGTTTTTT; CDR3aa: CASSRGPREKLFF
len: 16; d_gene: NA; abundance: NA; v_gene: TRBV14; j_gene: TRBJ2-1; CDR3nt: TGTGCCAGCAGCCAAGGCCCCGGGGTCTCCTACAATGAGCAGTTCTTC; CDR3aa: CASSQGPGVSYNEQFF
len: 15; d_gene: NA; abundance: once; v_gene: TRBV6-1; j_gene: TRBJ1-4; CDR3nt: TGTGCCAGCAGTGAAGCCGGGACGTATAATGAAAAACTGTTTTTT; CDR3aa: CASSEAGTYNEKLFF
len: 15; d_gene: NA; abundance: once; v_gene: TRBV11-3; j_gene: TRBJ2-5; CDR3nt: TGTGCCAGCAGCCTCGGCGGCAGGGCGCAAGAGACCCAGTACTTC; CDR3aa: CASSLGGRAQETQYF
len: 13; d_gene: NA; abundance: NA; v_gene: TRBV5-6; j_gene: TRBJ2-7; CDR3nt: TGTGCCAGCAAGGAGTGGCGGAGGCACGAGCAGTACTTC; CDR3aa: CASKEWRRHEQYF
len: 13; d_gene: NA; abundance: NA; v_gene: TRBV27; j_gene: TRBJ2-2; CDR3nt: TGTGCCAGCAGGCGACAGAACACCGGGGAGCTGTTTTTT; CDR3aa: CASRRQNTGELFF
len: 16; d_gene: NA; abundance: NA; v_gene: TRBV5-6; j_gene: TRBJ2-5; CDR3nt: TGTGCCAGCAGTTTCCGACAGGGACTCCGGCAAGAGACCCAGTACTTC; CDR3aa: CASSFRQGLRQETQYF
len: 16; d_gene: NA; abundance: NA; v_gene: TRBV11-3; j_gene: TRBJ1-1; CDR3nt: TGTGCCAGCAGCTTAACCCAAGGGGCCATGAACACTGAAGCTTTCTTT; CDR3aa: CASSLTQGAMNTEAFF
len: 15; d_gene: TRBD2; abundance: NA; v_gene: TRBV11-2; j_gene: TRBJ2-5; CDR3nt: TGTGCCAGCAGCTCCGCCCCCGCCGGGGGGGAGACCCAGTACTTC; CDR3aa: CASSSAPAGGETQYF
len: 14; d_gene: NA; abundance: NA; v_gene: TRBV19; j_gene: TRBJ1-1; CDR3nt: TGTGCCAGTAGTAAACAGGGAATCGGGACTGAAGCTTTCTTT; CDR3aa: CASSKQGIGTEAFF
len: 15; d_gene: TRBD1; abundance: NA; v_gene: TRBV2; j_gene: TRBJ1-6; CDR3nt: TGTGCCAGCAGTTCCACGACAGGGGTGGGGTCACCCCTCCACTTT; CDR3aa: CASSSTTGVGSPLHF
len: 16; d_gene: TRBD1; abundance: NA; v_gene: TRBV4-2; j_gene: TRBJ2-1; CDR3nt: TGTGCCAGCAGCCCCCGAGGCAGGACAGGGAACAATGAGCAGTTCTTC; CDR3aa: CASSPRGRTGNNEQFF
len: 15; d_gene: TRBD1; abundance: NA; v_gene: TRBV7-8; j_gene: TRBJ2-1; CDR3nt: TGTGCCAGCAGCCCCGGACGGACAGGGGGCTATGAGCAGTTCTTC; CDR3aa: CASSPGRTGGYEQFF
len: 16; d_gene: TRBD1; abundance: NA; v_gene: TRBV4-1; j_gene: TRBJ1-2; CDR3nt: TGCGCCAGCAGCCAAGTCAGGATCGGACAGGACTATGGCTACACCTTC; CDR3aa: CASSQVRIGQDYGYTF